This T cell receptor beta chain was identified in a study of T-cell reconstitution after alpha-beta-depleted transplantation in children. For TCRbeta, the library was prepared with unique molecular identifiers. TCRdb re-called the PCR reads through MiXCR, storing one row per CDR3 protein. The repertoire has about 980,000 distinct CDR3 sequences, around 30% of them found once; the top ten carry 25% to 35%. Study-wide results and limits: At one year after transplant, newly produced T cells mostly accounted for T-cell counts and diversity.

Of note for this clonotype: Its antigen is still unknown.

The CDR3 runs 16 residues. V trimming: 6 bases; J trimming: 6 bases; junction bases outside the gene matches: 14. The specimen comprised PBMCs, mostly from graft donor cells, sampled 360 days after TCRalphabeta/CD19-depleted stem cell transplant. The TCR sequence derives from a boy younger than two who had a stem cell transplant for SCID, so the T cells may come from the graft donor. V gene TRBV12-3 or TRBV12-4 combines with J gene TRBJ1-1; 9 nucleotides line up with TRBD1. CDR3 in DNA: TGTGCCAGCAGGTCATCCGGGACAGGGTCGTTCGCTGAAGCTTTCTTT. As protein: CASRSSGTGSFAEAFF.